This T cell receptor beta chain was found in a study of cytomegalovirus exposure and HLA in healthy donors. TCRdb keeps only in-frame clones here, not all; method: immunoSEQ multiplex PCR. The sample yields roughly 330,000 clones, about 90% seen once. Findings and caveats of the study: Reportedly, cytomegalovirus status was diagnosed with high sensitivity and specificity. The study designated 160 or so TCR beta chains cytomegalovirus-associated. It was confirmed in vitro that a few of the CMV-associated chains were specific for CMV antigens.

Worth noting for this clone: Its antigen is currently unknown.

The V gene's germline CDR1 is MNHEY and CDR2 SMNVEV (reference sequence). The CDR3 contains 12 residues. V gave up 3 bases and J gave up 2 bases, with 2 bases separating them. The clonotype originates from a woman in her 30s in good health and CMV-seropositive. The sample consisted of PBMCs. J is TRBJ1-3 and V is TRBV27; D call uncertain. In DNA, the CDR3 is TGTGCCAGCAGTTTGCCTGGAAACACCATATATTTT. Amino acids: CASSLPGNTIYF.